Shown below are 27 T cell receptor beta chains from a single sample sequenced in a study of CD8 T cells in Susac syndrome. When the RNA was reverse transcribed, random hexamers were used with an input of roughly 0.5 to 1 ug. TCRdb re-derived calls from the immunoSEQ multiplex PCR reads in MiXCR, one entry per CDR3 protein. The sample shows approximately 130,000 distinct CDR3 sequences, around 91% of them seen only once. Source material: CD8+ T cells from PBMCs. All receptors come from a human donor with multiple sclerosis.

The chain uses TRBV29-1 and TRBJ2-1, with 9 bases that match TRBD1. Germline CDR1 reads SQVTM; CDR2 reads ANQGSEA. The CDR3 contains 11 residues. V lost 0 bases and J lost 14; bases outside the gene matches: 2. Here the CDR3 reads CSVEDRQGEFF. CDR3 coding DNA: TGCAGCGTTGAAGACCGACAGGGGGAGTTCTTC.

In regard to this clonotype: Since no conserved phenylalanine or tryptophan closes the CDR3, a read error is the likely cause. The limits of the CDR3 on the DNA are not certain, so only TCRdb's listed CDR3 is given. The V gene is TRBV29-1, the J gene TRBJ2-1; the tabulated D call, TRBD1, remains unverified against the DNA. The germline V gene encodes CDR1 SQVTM and CDR2 ANQGSEA. The CDR3 is 8 amino acids long, termini counted. CDR3 region: CSVPPGTI.

The chain links TRBV29-1 to TRBJ2-1; 14 nucleotides line up with TRBD2. V trimming: 6 bases; J trimming: 7 bases; junction bases outside the gene matches: 11. CDR3 length: 16 residues. Germline V lookup: CDR1 SQVTM, CDR2 ANQGSEA. The CDR3 spells CSVGTSGSEAGNEQFF. CDR3 coding DNA: TGCAGCGTAGGGACTAGCGGGAGTGAGGCAGGTAATGAGCAGTTCTTC.

This chain links TRBV27 with TRBJ1-1; maybe TRBD1 (6 bases). Trimming took off 2 bases at V and 5 bases at J, with 15 bases between the two ends. There are 15 residues in the CDR3. Germline CDR1 and CDR2: MNHEY and SMNVEV (reference sequence). CDR3 protein: CASSLIGGLNTEAFF. The CDR3 bases are TGTGCCAGCAGTTTAATTGGGGGCTTAAATACTGAAGCTTTCTTT.

The chain carries TRBV6-2 or TRBV6-3 and TRBJ1-1, with TRBD1 as a possible D gene (5 bases). Per germline, CDR1 MNHEY and CDR2 SVGEGT. Trimming took 5 bases from V and 3 from J, leaving 25 bases between them. The CDR3 extends over 18 amino acids. CDR3 in amino acids: CASSPVKRRMTVYTEAFF. CDR3 DNA: TGTGCCAGCAGTCCGGTAAAAAGGAGAATGACAGTCTACACTGAAGCTTTCTTT.

The V gene is TRBV3-1, the J gene TRBJ2-3; possible D gene TRBD2, 6 bases. The V gene's germline CDR1 is LGHDT and CDR2 YNNKEL (reference sequence). This CDR3 has 16 amino acids. V was shortened by 4 bases and J by 1 base, with 15 bases between the two germline ends. The CDR3 loop is CASSRLAQQGTDTQYF. CDR3 bases: TGTGCCAGCAGCCGTCTAGCGCAGCAAGGCACAGATACGCAGTATTTT.

CDR3: CASSLSGMAEQYF. The CDR3 DNA follows: TGTGCCAGCAGTTTGAGTGGGATGGCCGAGCAGTACTTC. The chain recombines TRBV28 with TRBJ2-7; D not resolved. Germline CDR1 MDHEN, CDR2 SYDVKM. The CDR3 is 13 amino acids. Trimming stripped 3 bases from V and 6 bases from J, with 12 bases between.

The chain employs TRBV3-1 and TRBJ2-4; D could derive from TRBD1 or TRBD2 (5 bases each). V dropped 5 bases and J dropped 7 bases, with 12 bases sitting between them. The CDR3 loop spans 13 amino acids. CDR1 is LGHDT, CDR2 YNNKEL, per germline (reference sequence). The CDR3 here is CASSEGRQNIQYF. As DNA, the CDR3 is TGTGCCAGCAGCGAGGGCCGACAGAACATTCAGTACTTC.

This chain connects TRBV7-9 to TRBJ2-7; 9 nucleotides match TRBD1. Unmatched junction bases numbered 10, after V lost 0 bases and J lost 7 bases. Germline V lookup: CDR1 SEHNR, CDR2 FQNEAQ (reference sequence). The CDR3 runs to 16 residues. The CDR3 reads CASSLADGTGSEEQYF. In nucleotides, the CDR3 is TGTGCCAGCAGCTTAGCTGACGGGACAGGGTCGGAAGAGCAGTACTTC.

CDR3 loop: CASSLTRHEQFF. CDR3 sequence (DNA): TGTGCCAGCAGTTTAACTCGGCACGAGCAGTTCTTC. The chain employs TRBV27 and TRBJ2-1, with D hard to call. Germline loops: CDR1 MNHEY, CDR2 SMNVEV (reference sequence). V was cut by 2 bases and J by 10 bases, with 9 bases left in between. The CDR3 consists of 12 residues.

This chain connects TRBV29-1 to TRBJ1-1; no firm D call. The CDR3 has 12 amino acids. The germline gives CDR1 SQVTM, CDR2 ANQGSEA. Trimming took 3 bases from V and 5 from J, leaving 10 bases between them. The DNA of the CDR3 is TGCAGCGTTGAGGGCCTGGAGACTGAAGCTTTCTTT. Amino acids: CSVEGLETEAFF.

V usage is TRBV2 and J usage is TRBJ1-5; the D gene is possibly TRBD1 (5 bases). This CDR3 region has 14 residues. The germline CDR1 and CDR2 sequences are SNHLY and FYNNEI. The ends were cut back, 6 bases at V and 8 bases at J, with 17 bases in the middle. The CDR3 DNA is TGTGCCAGCAGATCCCTTGGGGCTCGAGAGCCCCAGCATTTT. Its protein is CASRSLGAREPQHF.

This clonotype is a singleton in its sample. The chain joins TRBV27 to TRBJ2-4; D is unclear. The CDR3 runs to 15 residues. The V gene lost 1 base and the J gene lost 6 bases, with 13 bases spanning the gap. Germline V gene data show CDR1 as MNHEY and CDR2 as SMNVEV (reference sequence). CDR3 bases: TGTGCCAGCAGTTTATACCCTCCAGGTCTAAACATTCAGTACTTC. Translation gives CASSLYPPGLNIQYF.

The rearrangement links TRBV7-9 to TRBJ1-4; D unresolved. Trimming removed 5 bases from V and 0 bases from J, with 16 bases in between. From germline, CDR1 is SEHNR and CDR2 FQNEAQ (reference sequence). The CDR3 runs to 17 residues. The CDR3 reads CASSPNRPGATNEKLFF. In DNA, the CDR3 is TGTGCCAGCAGCCCCAATCGGCCCGGGGCAACTAATGAAAAACTGTTTTTT. The whole variable domain, remainder taken from reference TRBV7-9 and TRBJ1-4, is DTGVSQNPRHKITKRGQNVTFRCDPISEHNRLYWYRQTLGQGPEFLTYFQNEAQLEKSRLLSDRFSAERPKGSFSTLEIQRTEQGDSAMYLCASSPNRPGATNEKLFFGSGTQLSVL.

The chain has TRBV29-1 and TRBJ1-2, with D perhaps TRBD1 (5 bases). The CDR3 sequence is 13 residues long. V lost 3 bases and J lost 7, with 15 bases in between. Germline-derived CDR1 and CDR2 are SQVTM and ANQGSEA. The CDR3: CSVDDAGTTGYTF. CDR3 nucleotides: TGCAGCGTTGATGACGCGGGGACTACTGGCTACACCTTC.

As to this clonotype: The DNA is omitted, as the CDR3 cannot be located on it reliably, and the CDR3 follows TCRdb's listing. The V and J genes are TRBV6-5 and TRBJ2-1; the tabulated D call, TRBD2, remains unverified against the DNA. The CDR3 numbers 17 amino acids, ends counted. From germline, CDR1 is MNHEY and CDR2 SVGAGI. CDR3 protein: CASSSSTGLADDNEQFF.

This clonotype was found once. V usage is TRBV29-1 and J usage is TRBJ1-2; tentatively, D is TRBD1 (5 bases). The CDR3 runs to 11 residues. V lost 4 bases to trimming and J lost 5 bases, with 8 bases between them. Germline V gene lookup returns CDR1 SQVTM and CDR2 ANQGSEA. The CDR3 DNA is TGCAGCGTTGGGACAACATATGGCTACACCTTC. This translates into CSVGTTYGYTF.

The chain combines TRBV7-8 with TRBJ2-1; 8 bases agree with TRBD1. The CDR3 consists of 15 residues. V lost 1 base and J lost 6; bases outside the gene matches: 5. CDR1 SGHVS and CDR2 FQNEAQ come from the germline V gene. The CDR3 nucleotides read TGTGCCAGCAGCTTAGTGGAGGGGACAGGCAATGAGCAGTTCTTC. Protein: CASSLVEGTGNEQFF.

V gene TRBV4-1 combines with J gene TRBJ2-2; unclear D gene. The germline V gene has CDR1 MGHRA and CDR2 YSYEKL. The V end was cut by 3 bases, the J end by 6 bases, with 5 bases between. This CDR3 region has 12 residues. The CDR3 reads CASSQTAGELFF. In DNA, the CDR3 is TGCGCCAGCAGCCAGACGGCCGGGGAGCTGTTTTTT.

The chain links TRBV28 to TRBJ1-5; D call uncertain. Germline assignment: CDR1 MDHEN and CDR2 SYDVKM. The length of the CDR3 is 11 residues. V was shortened by 3 bases and J by 15 bases, with 12 bases between the two germline ends. The CDR3 protein is CASSFNKGRHF. The CDR3 bases are TGTGCCAGCAGTTTTAACAAGGGCAGGCATTTT.

This rearrangement joins TRBV27 to TRBJ2-2; D unclear. The ends were cut back, 6 bases at V and 4 bases at J, with 9 bases in the middle. The CDR3 sequence is 13 residues long. The germline V gene encodes CDR1 MNHEY and CDR2 SMNVEV (reference sequence). CDR3 residues: CASSLQFTGELFF. CDR3 bases: TGTGCCAGCAGCCTTCAGTTCACCGGGGAGCTGTTTTTT.

The chain recombines TRBV7-9 with TRBJ2-7, with 7 bases aligning to TRBD1. This CDR3 spans 14 amino acids. Trimming took 1 base from V and 3 from J; bases not matched to a gene: 3. Germline values: CDR1 SEHNR, CDR2 FQNEAQ (reference sequence). CDR3 DNA sequence: TGTGCCAGCAGCTTAGGACAGGGTTTCTACGAGCAGTACTTC. Translation: CASSLGQGFYEQYF.

This sequence joins TRBV12-3 or TRBV12-4 and TRBJ2-3; no definite D call. Deletions cut 4 bases from V and 6 bases from J, with 5 bases between. This CDR3 region has 11 residues. The CDR3 DNA follows: TGTGCCAGCAGTTCTGGGGATACGCAGTATTTT. This gives the protein CASSSGDTQYF.

V and J are TRBV6-6 and TRBJ2-3, with TRBD2 matching 8 bases. V lost 11 bases to trimming and J lost 3 bases; unmatched junction nucleotides: 4. The CDR3 contains 12 residues. Germline CDR1 and CDR2: MNHNY and SVGAGI (reference sequence). Written as DNA, the CDR3 is TGTGCCGCGGGGGGAGGTACAGATACGCAGTATTTT. Translating gives CAAGGGTDTQYF.

V and J are TRBV20-1 and TRBJ1-2, with D perhaps TRBD1 (5 bases). Per the germline V gene, CDR1 is DFQATT and CDR2 is SNEGSKA (reference sequence). The V end was cut by 1 base, the J end by 7 bases, with 10 bases between. The CDR3 totals 12 residues. CDR3 loop: CSARGGYGGYTF. The DNA for the CDR3 is TGCAGTGCTAGAGGGGGGTATGGTGGCTACACCTTC.

The chain joins TRBV27 to TRBJ2-1; D is perhaps TRBD2 (7 bases). Germline-derived CDR1 and CDR2 are MNHEY and SMNVEV (reference sequence). There are 18 residues in the CDR3. V lost 5 bases and J 4 bases, leaving 24 bases between the germline ends. CDR3 coding DNA: TGTGCCAGCAGTAGGGGGGGTCCAGCTGTTTACGGGTACAATGAGCAGTTCTTC. This codes for CASSRGGPAVYGYNEQFF.

This sequence joins TRBV27 and TRBJ2-2; 12 bases align to TRBD2. The CDR3 covers 17 residues. J gave up 1 base and V 3 bases, and 3 bases lay outside the gene matches. Per the germline V gene, CDR1 is MNHEY and CDR2 is SMNVEV (reference sequence). This CDR3 reads CASSLQLAGGNTGELFF. CDR3 nucleotides: TGTGCCAGCAGTTTGCAACTAGCGGGAGGGAACACCGGGGAGCTGTTTTTT.